This TCR beta chain was obtained from a study of untreated major depressive disorder. The repertoire was sequenced with immunoSEQ multiplex PCR; TCRdb's copy has only in-frame clones and lacks some. This repertoire shows 20,000 or so clones, 92% found once; its top ten account for about 0.6%. A note on this clone: Its antigen remains unknown.

Germline V gene lookup returns CDR1 DFQATT and CDR2 SNEGSKA (reference sequence). Trimming took off 5 bases at V and 3 bases at J, with 5 bases between the two ends. The CDR3 contains 11 residues. Findings and limits, study-wide: CD4+ T cells from depressed patients used TRBV05-01 (Vbeta 5.1) more often than controls.

The V and J genes are TRBV20-1 and TRBJ1-3, with unresolved D. The specimen was CD4+ T cells from PBMCs. The TCR originated in a woman in her 40s with major depressive disorder. CDR3 bases: TGCAGTGCTCTTATTGGAAACACCATATATTTT. Encoded protein: CSALIGNTIYF.